Presented here are 28 T cell receptor beta chains from one specimen sequenced in a study of control samples from healthy donors and cancer patients. Sequencing was performed with immunoSEQ multiplex PCR; in TCRdb, only in-frame clones are kept and a portion is missing. The profile shows about 250,000 clones, over 70% of them singletons. Sequences were obtained from PBMCs. These receptors all come from an older woman with lung cancer.

Comment on this clone: The same CDR3 also results from other DNA sequences found in this sample. The rearrangement joins TRBV18 to TRBJ1-5; D call uncertain. Trimming removed 2 bases at V and 2 bases at J, with 4 bases between. The CDR3 contains 13 residues. Germline V gene data show CDR1 as KGHSH and CDR2 as LQKENI. CDR3 sequence (DNA): TGTGCCAGCTCACCAAGTGGCAATCAGCCCCAGCATTTT. Amino acid sequence: CASSPSGNQPQHF.

The chain uses TRBV5-5 and TRBJ2-7; D unresolved. Germline values: CDR1 SGHKS, CDR2 YYEKEE (reference sequence). Trimming pared 2 bases from V and 2 bases from J, leaving 11 bases between. The CDR3 is 14 amino acids. The CDR3 sequence is CASSFKDGTYEQYF. The DNA of the CDR3 is TGTGCCAGCAGCTTTAAGGACGGTACCTACGAGCAGTACTTC.

The gene calls are TRBV12-3 or TRBV12-4 and TRBJ1-6; D unclear. V was clipped by 3 bases and J by 4 bases, with 4 bases between them. The CDR3 contains 13 residues. DNA for the CDR3: TGTGCCAGCAGTTTGGCGTATAATTCACCCCTCCACTTT. The encoded protein is CASSLAYNSPLHF.

This chain links TRBV18 with TRBJ2-3; D may be TRBD1 or TRBD2 (5 bases each). Per the germline V gene, CDR1 is KGHSH and CDR2 is LQKENI. The CDR3 spans 14 residues. V was cut by 5 bases and J by 6 bases, with 15 bases left in between. This CDR3 reads CASSSGYEGDTQYF. In DNA form, the CDR3 reads TGTGCCAGCTCATCAGGCTATGAGGGGGATACGCAGTATTTT. Variable domain in full (rest from reference TRBV18 and TRBJ2-3): NAGVMQNPRHLVRRRGQEARLRCSPMKGHSHVYWYRQLPEEGLKFMVYLQKENIIDESGMPKERFSAEFPKEGPSILRIQQVVRGDSAAYFCASSSGYEGDTQYFGPGTRLTVL.

The V gene is TRBV18, the J gene TRBJ1-1; D is uncertain. V was clipped by 6 bases and J by 6 bases, with 14 bases between them. The length of the CDR3 is 13 residues. Germline CDR1 and CDR2: KGHSH and LQKENI. The CDR3 nucleotides read TGTGCCAGCTCGACCCGTGGGATCGCTGAAGCTTTCTTT. Its translation: CASSTRGIAEAFF.

This clone was found a few times. The genes are TRBV5-6 and TRBJ1-3; 7 bases fit TRBD1. In germline, CDR1 is SGHDT, CDR2 YYEEEE. The CDR3 loop spans 16 amino acids. J was trimmed by 0 bases and V by 4 bases; bases with no gene match: 7. In DNA form, the CDR3 reads TGTGCCAGCAGCCCCGACAGGGCTTTCTCTGGAAACACCATATATTTT. It specifies CASSPDRAFSGNTIYF.

The chain has TRBV7-3 and TRBJ1-1; D gene ambiguous. The CDR3 is 12 residues long. The germline CDR1 and CDR2 sequences are SGHTA and FQGTGA. Trimming shortened V by 11 bases and J by 1 base, and 11 bases separated the two germline ends. CDR3 coding DNA: TGTGCCTCCCCGGGCCCGAACACTGAAGCTTTCTTT. Its translation: CASPGPNTEAFF.

The chain links TRBV2 to TRBJ2-1; 7 bases align to TRBD2. CDR3 length: 12 residues. In germline, CDR1 is SNHLY, CDR2 FYNNEI. Trimming took 8 bases from V and 7 from J; bases not matched to a gene: 5. The CDR3 DNA reads TGTGCCAGCCGCGGACTAGAAAATGAGCAGTTCTTC. As protein: CASRGLENEQFF.

V and J are TRBV4-1 and TRBJ1-1; no definite D call. V gave up 1 base and J gave up 6 bases, with 18 bases separating them. This CDR3 has 16 residues. Looked up from germline, CDR1 is MGHRA and CDR2 is YSYEKL. In nucleotides, the CDR3 is TGCGCCAGCAGCCAAGTAAGGGCACTTCCCCCATCTGAAGCTTTCTTT. Translation gives CASSQVRALPPSEAFF.

The gene calls are TRBV5-8 and TRBJ2-7, with unresolved D. CDR1 and CDR2 from the germline V gene are SGHTS and YDEGEE. The CDR3 sequence is 15 residues long. The V end lost 2 bases, the J end lost 5 bases, and 17 bases lay between the germline ends. This CDR3 reads CASSLGGLILDEQYF. The CDR3, as DNA: TGTGCCAGCAGCTTAGGTGGTTTGATCTTAGACGAGCAGTACTTC.

The chain employs TRBV2 and TRBJ2-1; TRBD2 aligns across 10 bases. J lost 2 bases, V lost 8 bases, and 6 bases had no gene match. Germline V lookup: CDR1 SNHLY, CDR2 FYNNEI. The CDR3 totals 15 residues. The CDR3 DNA is TGTGCCAGCGCGCCCGGGACTAGCGCCTACAATGAGCAGTTCTTC. It codes for CASAPGTSAYNEQFF. Drawing the rest from reference TRBV2 and TRBJ2-1, the complete variable domain is EPEVTQTPSHQVTQMGQEVILRCVPISNHLYFYWYRQILGQKVEFLVSFYNNEISEKSEIFDDQFSVERPDGSNFTLKIRSTKLEDSAMYFCASAPGTSAYNEQFFGPGTRLTVL.

The chain is built from TRBV25-1 and TRBJ1-6; TRBD1 might be the D (6 bases). This CDR3 is 14 amino acids long. Trimming took 4 bases from V and 9 from J, leaving 13 bases between them. CDR1 and CDR2 (germline): MGHDK, SYGVNS. The CDR3 region is CASSVPGAGSPLHF. The CDR3 DNA is TGTGCCAGCAGTGTTCCGGGGGCTGGTTCACCCCTCCACTTT. The full variable domain, completed using reference TRBV25-1 and TRBJ1-6, is EADIYQTPRYLVIGTGKKITLECSQTMGHDKMYWYQQDPGMELHLIHYSYGVNSTEKGDLSSESTVSRIRTEHFPLTLESARPSHTSQYLCASSVPGAGSPLHFGNGTRLTVT.

Concerning this clone: Additional DNA sequences in this sample encode the identical CDR3. V and J are TRBV20-1 and TRBJ1-2; D unresolved. Trimming removed 0 bases at V and 8 bases at J, with 4 bases between. CDR3 length equals 10 residues. Germline CDR1 is DFQATT and CDR2 is SNEGSKA (reference sequence). The CDR3 loop reads CSAREGGYTF. CDR3 coding DNA: TGCAGTGCTAGAGAAGGCGGCTACACCTTC.

This clone came up once. The chain uses TRBV5-4 and TRBJ2-5; the match to TRBD2 covers 7 bases. J gave up 0 bases and V 3 bases, and 8 bases lay outside the gene matches. Per germline, CDR1 SGHNT and CDR2 YYREEE (reference sequence). The CDR3 runs to 16 residues. In DNA form, the CDR3 reads TGTGCCAGCAGCTCTTCCGGACTAGGGAACCAAGAGACCCAGTACTTC. It yields the protein CASSSSGLGNQETQYF.

This chain joins TRBV2 and TRBJ1-1; D is undetermined. The CDR3 has 12 residues. From germline, CDR1 is SNHLY and CDR2 FYNNEI. Trimming shortened V by 6 bases and J by 4 bases, and 9 bases separated the two germline ends. CDR3 nucleotides: TGTGCCAGCAGCCGGCGGACCACTGAAGCTTTCTTT. Amino acid sequence: CASSRRTTEAFF.

The rearrangement links TRBV3-1 (or the pseudogene TRBV3-2) to TRBJ2-6; a possible D gene is TRBD2 (5 bases). Germline V gene sequence: CDR1 LGHDT, CDR2 YNNKEL (reference sequence). The V and J ends lost 5 bases and 2 bases respectively, with 16 bases between them. The CDR3 runs to 17 residues. The CDR3: CASSASVGVTGANVLTF. The CDR3 DNA reads as TGTGCCAGCAGCGCCTCCGTCGGGGTGACTGGGGCCAACGTCCTGACTTTC.

The chain joins TRBV9 to TRBJ1-1, with D unclear. CDR1 and CDR2 (germline): SGDLS, YYNGEE. The CDR3 covers 14 residues. Trimming pared 0 bases from V and 1 base from J, leaving 7 bases between. The CDR3 here is CASSVAQSNTEAFF. Here the CDR3 DNA reads TGTGCCAGCAGCGTAGCTCAATCGAACACTGAAGCTTTCTTT.

The genes are TRBV7-9 and TRBJ2-3, with 10 bases lining up with TRBD2. The CDR3 extends over 15 amino acids. J gave up 2 bases and V 2 bases, and 1 base lay outside the gene matches. Germline loops: CDR1 SEHNR, CDR2 FQNEAQ (reference sequence). The CDR3 DNA reads TGTGCCAGCAGCTTACTAGCGGGGGTCACAGATACGCAGTATTTT. This codes for CASSLLAGVTDTQYF.

The V gene is TRBV7-7, the J gene TRBJ2-2; unclear D gene. Germline V gives CDR1 SSHAT, CDR2 FNYEAQ (reference sequence). The germline V and J ends were trimmed by 1 base and 2 bases, with 2 bases remaining between them. The CDR3 extends over 13 amino acids. CDR3 DNA sequence: TGTGCCAGCAGCTTAGACAACACCGGGGAGCTGTTTTTT. Encoded protein: CASSLDNTGELFF.

This clone has only one observation. The rearrangement links TRBV7-8 to TRBJ2-1; TRBD2 is a possible D gene (7 bases). With 3 bases removed from V and 1 base from J, the gap between germline ends came to 16 bases. The CDR3 sequence is 17 residues long. Germline CDR1 reads SGHVS; CDR2 reads FQNEAQ. CDR3 protein: CASSLAVGGGSYNEQFF. CDR3 DNA: TGTGCCAGCAGCTTGGCCGTAGGGGGGGGATCCTACAATGAGCAGTTCTTC.

The chain employs TRBV5-5 and TRBJ2-7; tentative D call: TRBD2 (6 bases). The V gene's germline CDR1 is SGHKS and CDR2 YYEKEE (reference sequence). V was clipped by 0 bases and J by 3 bases, with 10 bases between them. CDR3 length: 14 amino acids. The CDR3 DNA reads TGTGCCAGCAGCTTGGTGACTAGGCACTACGAGCAGTACTTC. Translating gives CASSLVTRHYEQYF. The complete variable domain, with remaining parts taken from reference TRBV5-5 and TRBJ2-7, reads DAGVTQSPTHLIKTRGQQVTLRCSPISGHKSVSWYQQVLGQGPQFIFQYYEKEERGRGNFPDRFSARQFPNYSSELNVNALLLGDSALYLCASSLVTRHYEQYFGPGTRLTVT.

Here the CDR3 reads CASSFSGGGAGELFF. CDR3 coding DNA: TGTGCCAGCAGCTTCTCCGGCGGGGGGGCCGGGGAGCTGTTTTTT. The chain combines TRBV7-3 with TRBJ2-2, with 9 bases aligning to TRBD2. V lost 3 bases and J lost 6; bases outside the gene matches: 5. The CDR3 is 15 residues long. Germline V gene data show CDR1 as SGHTA and CDR2 as FQGTGA.

V usage is TRBV15 and J usage is TRBJ2-3; D possibly corresponds to TRBD1 (6 bases). This CDR3 is 13 amino acids long. Deletions cut 5 bases from V and 5 bases from J, with 11 bases between. Per the germline V gene, CDR1 is LNHNV and CDR2 is YYDKDF (reference sequence). CDR3 bases: TGTGCCACCAGCGCGTTAGGGGGAGATACGCAGTATTTT. It translates to CATSALGGDTQYF.

In its sample, this clone was seen once. The chain recombines TRBV10-3 with TRBJ2-5; maybe TRBD1 (6 bases). This CDR3 has 13 amino acids. The germline V gene has CDR1 ENHRY and CDR2 SYGVKD. V lost 5 bases, J lost 1 base, and 8 bases lay in between. CDR3 protein: CAISRTAQETQYF. The CDR3 coding sequence is TGTGCCATCAGTCGGACAGCCCAAGAGACCCAGTACTTC.

The chain uses TRBV5-4 and TRBJ2-3, with D perhaps TRBD2 (5 bases). The CDR3 loop spans 15 amino acids. Per germline, CDR1 SGHNT and CDR2 YYREEE (reference sequence). The V gene lost 5 bases and the J gene lost 2 bases, with 15 bases spanning the gap. This CDR3 reads CASSSGKGNTDTQYF. CDR3 DNA: TGTGCCAGCAGTTCGGGGAAAGGGAACACAGATACGCAGTATTTT. Full variable domain (missing parts from reference TRBV5-4 and TRBJ2-3): ETGVTQSPTHLIKTRGQQVTLRCSSQSGHNTVSWYQQALGQGPQFIFQYYREEENGRGNFPPRFSGLQFPNYSSELNVNALELDDSALYLCASSSGKGNTDTQYFGPGTRLTVL.

The rearrangement joins TRBV2 to TRBJ1-3, with D perhaps TRBD1 (5 bases). Deletions cut 2 bases from V and 4 bases from J, with 12 bases between. The CDR3 contains 15 residues. Germline values: CDR1 SNHLY, CDR2 FYNNEI. As DNA, the CDR3 is TGTGCCAGCAGTGAACGACAGTCCAAAGGAAACACCATATATTTT. Protein: CASSERQSKGNTIYF.

In its sample, this clone was seen once. This sequence joins TRBV10-3 and TRBJ2-3; 13 bases map to TRBD2. V dropped 2 bases and J dropped 3; count of bases not matched to a gene: 2. The CDR3 is 16 residues long. CDR1 and CDR2 (germline): ENHRY, SYGVKD. The CDR3 sequence is CAISEGTSGVTDTQYF. The CDR3 DNA reads as TGTGCCATCAGTGAGGGGACTAGCGGGGTGACAGATACGCAGTATTTT.

The V call is TRBV19, the J call TRBJ2-6; D unresolved. The CDR3 is 15 residues long. The germline V and J ends were trimmed by 8 bases and 2 bases, with 13 bases remaining between them. CDR1 and CDR2 from the germline V gene are LNHDA and SQIVND (reference sequence). The CDR3 region has the DNA TGTGCCAGTGACGGAACGTGGGCTGGGGCCAACGTCCTGACTTTC. It encodes CASDGTWAGANVLTF. The full variable domain, rest sourced from reference TRBV19 and TRBJ2-6, is DGGITQSPKYLFRKEGQNVTLSCEQNLNHDAMYWYRQDPGQGLRLIYYSQIVNDFQKGDIAEGYSVSREKKESFPLTVTSAQKNPTAFYLCASDGTWAGANVLTFGAGSRLTVL.